Below, 8 T cell receptor beta chains from the same sample are listed, as sequenced in a study of blood T cell repertoires in COVID-19 (dated by TCRdb to about 2020). The library was generated by the immunoSEQ multiplex PCR assay. TCRdb re-hosts the immuneACCESS table, in-frame sequences only. Its copies lack some clones; in the studies checked, an unresolved V gene accounts for under half of them, and the cause for the rest is not known. This sample lists 35,000 to 45,000 clones; approximately 78% were detected once. The top ten constitute around 42% of the sample. Input material: peripheral blood. Receptor source: a human donor in a cohort sampled during active or convalescent COVID-19. The donor label of this sample is uncertain.

The chain couples TRBV19 to TRBJ2-7; perhaps TRBD2 as D (5 bases). This CDR3 is 13 amino acids long. Trimming pared 5 bases from V and 1 base from J, leaving 9 bases between. Germline V gene lookup returns CDR1 LNHDA and CDR2 SQIVND (reference sequence). This CDR3 reads CASSPPGSYEQYF. The CDR3 DNA follows: TGTGCCAGTAGTCCCCCGGGGTCCTACGAGCAGTACTTC.

By proportion, this clone is large. V and J are TRBV9 and TRBJ2-1; TRBD2 agrees at 11 bases. CDR1 is SGDLS, CDR2 YYNGEE, per germline. The CDR3 covers 15 residues. Trimming removed 4 bases from V and 6 bases from J; junction bases left unmatched: 6. The CDR3 DNA reads TGTGCCAGCAGCTATGGGACTAGCGGTACCAATGAGCAGTTCTTC. Its translation: CASSYGTSGTNEQFF.

The V gene is TRBV30, the J gene TRBJ2-1; TRBD2 aligns across 11 bases. After removal of 0 bases from V and 7 bases from J, the junction contained 5 bases not matched to a gene. The V gene's germline CDR1 is GTSNPN and CDR2 SVGIG (reference sequence). The CDR3 is made up of 15 amino acids. DNA of the CDR3: TGTGCCTGGAGTGTACAACTAGCGGGAGTAAATGAGCAGTTCTTC. Protein product: CAWSVQLAGVNEQFF.

This chain connects TRBV5-1 to TRBJ1-1; D remains ambiguous. Germline CDR1 reads SGHRS; CDR2 reads YFSETQ. The CDR3 runs 13 residues. V lost 1 base to trimming and J lost 1 base, with 5 bases between them. This chain's CDR3 is CASSLLSNTEAFF. Here the CDR3 DNA reads TGCGCCAGCAGCTTGTTATCGAACACTGAAGCTTTCTTT.

This chain uses TRBV7-6 with TRBJ1-2, with TRBD1 matching 7 bases. Germline trimming cut 5 bases from V and 2 bases from J; bases unmatched to any gene: 8. Germline lookup yields CDR1 SGHVS and CDR2 FNYEAQ. The CDR3 length is 15 residues. The chain's CDR3 is CASSRLGQLNYGYTF. DNA of the CDR3: TGTGCCAGCAGCCGATTGGGACAGTTGAACTATGGCTACACCTTC.

This clone was seen just once. This chain links TRBV6-2 or TRBV6-3 with TRBJ1-1; D remains unclear. Germline V gives CDR1 MNHEY, CDR2 SVGEGT. Trimming took 3 bases from V and 0 from J, leaving 5 bases between them. This CDR3 spans 13 amino acids. The CDR3 sequence is CASSYILNTEAFF. The CDR3 DNA is TGTGCCAGCAGTTATATCTTGAACACTGAAGCTTTCTTT.

Concerning this clone: A read error may account for a junction end that differs from germline. The rearrangement links TRBV3-1 (or the pseudogene TRBV3-2) to TRBJ2-7; 8 positions agree with TRBD1. This CDR3 comprises 12 residues. Germline V gives CDR1 LGHDT, CDR2 YNNKEL (reference sequence). CDR3 nucleotide sequence: TGTGCCAGCAGCCAAATGGGGAAGACAGGGGTCTTC. Translation gives CASSQMGKTGVF.

This sequence joins TRBV30 and TRBJ2-7; 11 bases line up with TRBD2. This CDR3 has 16 residues. CDR1 is GTSNPN, CDR2 SVGIG, per germline (reference sequence). The J segment lost 4 bases and the V segment lost 3 bases, leaving 11 bases of the junction unmatched. The CDR3: CAWRGGGLAGHYEQYF. DNA for the CDR3: TGTGCCTGGAGGGGGGGAGGACTAGCGGGCCATTACGAGCAGTACTTC.